Shown below are 8 T cell receptor beta chains from a single sample sequenced in a study of somatic mutations in cytotoxic T cells in rheumatoid arthritis (dated by TCRdb to between 2016 and 2019). The library was produced with the immunoSEQ multiplex PCR assay. TCRdb mirrors the immuneACCESS table, restricted to in-frame sequences. Some clones are absent from its copies; in checked studies, under half trace to an unresolved V gene, and the reason for the others is unknown. This sample is represented by under 3,500 clones; over 80% of them were singletons. The top ten clonotypes cover 29% of the sample. Specimen: CD8+ T cells sorted from blood. The receptor set was obtained from a man between 45 and 60 years old with rheumatoid arthritis.

The V and J genes are TRBV28 and TRBJ1-5; TRBD1 aligns across 7 bases. The V gene end was trimmed by 3 bases and the J gene end by 11 bases; junction bases not matched to a gene: 16. Looked up from germline, CDR1 is MDHEN and CDR2 is SYDVKM. The CDR3 sequence is 16 residues long. In DNA, the CDR3 is TGTGCCAGCAGTTTCGAGCTGCCAAGGAGGGGGCCGGCCCAGCATTTT. Protein sequence: CASSFELPRRGPAQHF.

The chain joins TRBV10-3 to TRBJ2-2; 13 bases are shared with TRBD2. The CDR3 totals 16 residues. The junction had 1 base not matched to a gene; V was cut back by 6 bases and J by 0 bases. Germline loops: CDR1 ENHRY, CDR2 SYGVKD. In DNA, the CDR3 is TGTGCCATCAGCGGACTAGCGGGAGCGAACACCGGGGAGCTGTTTTTT. It yields the protein CAISGLAGANTGELFF.

The rearrangement uses TRBV28 and TRBJ2-5, with 11 bases that match TRBD2. The closer fit of TRBJ2-7 to the DNA end suggests the J call may be wrong. The germline V gene has CDR1 MDHEN and CDR2 SYDVKM. The CDR3 totals 15 residues. CDR3 sequence reads: CASSLGLADSYEQYF. The CDR3 DNA reads as TGTGCCAGCAGTTTGGGACTAGCGGACTCCTACGAGCAGTACTTC.

A remark on this clone: Its ends do not fully match the called genes, so a read error is possible. J is TRBJ2-7 and V is TRBV10-3; D unclear. Germline V gene lookup returns CDR1 ENHRY and CDR2 SYGVKD. The length of the CDR3 is 14 residues. CDR3 region: CATSTPTFAYEQYF. The CDR3 DNA reads as TGTGCCACCAGTACCCCGACATTTGCCTACGAGCAGTACTTC.

The rearrangement uses TRBV5-4 and TRBJ1-3; D is ambiguous. This CDR3 has 14 amino acids. The V and J ends lost 3 bases and 0 bases respectively, with 7 bases between them. Per germline, CDR1 SGHNT and CDR2 YYREEE (reference sequence). The CDR3 coding sequence is TGTGCCAGCAGCTCCGGGGTCTCTGGAAACACCATATATTTT. Translated, it gives CASSSGVSGNTIYF. The full variable domain, in which reference TRBV5-4 and TRBJ1-3 provide the parts outside the CDR3, is ETGVTQSPTHLIKTRGQQVTLRCSSQSGHNTVSWYQQALGQGPQFIFQYYREEENGRGNFPPRFSGLQFPNYSSELNVNALELDDSALYLCASSSGVSGNTIYFGEGSWLTVV.

The rearrangement uses TRBV6-5 and TRBJ2-7, with 14 bases that match TRBD2. This CDR3 region has 15 residues. V gave up 5 bases and J gave up 6 bases; unmatched junction bases: 6. Germline V gene data show CDR1 as MNHEY and CDR2 as SVGAGI. The CDR3 loop is CASSPGTSGSSEQYF. CDR3 DNA: TGTGCCAGCAGTCCTGGGACTAGCGGGAGTAGCGAGCAGTACTTC.

The chain recombines TRBV9 with TRBJ2-1; TRBD2 aligns across 12 bases. V was pared by 4 bases and J by 6 bases, with 8 bases of the junction left unmatched. Germline-derived CDR1 and CDR2 are SGDLS and YYNGEE. The CDR3 has 16 residues. CDR3 sequence: CASSSRTSGVRNEQFF. As DNA, the CDR3 is TGTGCCAGCAGCTCTCGGACTAGCGGGGTTCGCAATGAGCAGTTCTTC.

The CDR3 is CATSRDINLMGSVIGQFF. CDR3 nucleotides: TGTGCCACCAGCAGAGATATAAATTTGATGGGTAGCGTGATAGGGCAGTTCTTC. The V call is TRBV15, the J call TRBJ2-1, with D tentatively TRBD2 (5 bases). The CDR3 consists of 18 residues. The germline V and J ends were trimmed by 0 bases and 12 bases, with 27 bases remaining between them. Germline assignment: CDR1 LNHNV and CDR2 YYDKDF (reference sequence).